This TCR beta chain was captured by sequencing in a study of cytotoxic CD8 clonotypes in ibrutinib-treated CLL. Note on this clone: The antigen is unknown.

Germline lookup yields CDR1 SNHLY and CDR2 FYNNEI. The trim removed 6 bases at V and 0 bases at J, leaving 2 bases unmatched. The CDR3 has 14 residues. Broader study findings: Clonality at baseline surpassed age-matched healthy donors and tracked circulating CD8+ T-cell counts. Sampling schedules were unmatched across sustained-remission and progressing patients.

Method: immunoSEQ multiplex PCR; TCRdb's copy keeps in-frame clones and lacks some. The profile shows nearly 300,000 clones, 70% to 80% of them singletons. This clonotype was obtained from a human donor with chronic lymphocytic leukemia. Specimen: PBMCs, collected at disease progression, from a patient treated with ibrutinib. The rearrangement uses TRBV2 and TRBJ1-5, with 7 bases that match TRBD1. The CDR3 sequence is CASRDRNSNQPQHF. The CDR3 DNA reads TGTGCCAGCAGGGACAGGAATAGCAATCAGCCCCAGCATTTT.